The 23 T cell receptor beta chains reported below all come from one sample, sequenced in a study of T cell clonality in common variable immunodeficiency. Overall study results and limits: Common variable immunodeficiency TCR beta sequences reportedly had fewer deletions and N-nucleotide insertions.

TCRdb's copy holds only in-frame clones and misses some; the assay was immunoSEQ multiplex PCR. The record shows around 15,000 clones for this sample, with no singletons present. Their specific antigens are unknown. Sequencing input: peripheral blood mononuclear cells. Receptors were obtained from a human donor with common variable immunodeficiency.

This clone was counted only a few times. Sequencing ends 3 residues short of the CDR3 end; the germline J gene provides the rest. V and J are TRBV11-2 and TRBJ2-7; D is perhaps TRBD2 (6 bases). The CDR3 length is 15 residues. Trimming pared 6 bases from V and 0 bases from J, leaving 15 bases between. Germline CDR1 is SGHAT and CDR2 is FQNNGV. Incomplete CDR3 DNA: TGTGCCAGCAGTCTCTTCGGGGGAAGCTCCTACGAG. It yields the protein CASSLFGGSSYE. The whole CDR3 reads CASSLFGGSSYEQYF.

A word on this clone: The missing CDR3 end, 3 residues past where the read stops, is filled in from the germline J gene. V gene TRBV19 combines with J gene TRBJ2-7, with 9 positions matching TRBD2. The V segment lost 3 bases and the J segment 5 bases; nucleotides outside the gene matches: 8. Germline V lookup: CDR1 LNHDA, CDR2 SQIVND (reference sequence). The CDR3 extends over 15 amino acids. Partial CDR3 DNA: TGTGCCAGTAGTATCGGGAGTAGCGGGAGCCACGAG. Protein product: CASSIGSSGSHE. The CDR3 reads in full as CASSIGSSGSHEQYF.

In the case of this clone: Read sequence stops 3 residues before the CDR3 end, and the germline J gene provides the missing end. The V gene is TRBV20-1, the J gene TRBJ2-3, with 10 bases matching TRBD2. The V segment lost 3 bases and the J segment 6 bases; nucleotides outside the gene matches: 6. The CDR3 contains 14 residues. Germline CDR1 and CDR2: DFQATT and SNEGSKA (reference sequence). The part of the CDR3 DNA that was read is TGCAGTGCTAGGAGCGGGAGGGCTGTGGATACG. Its protein is CSARSGRAVDT. The entire CDR3 is CSARSGRAVDTQYF.

A few counts support this clone. The read ends 3 residues before the CDR3 terminus; that terminus is restored from the germline J gene. J is TRBJ1-1 and V is TRBV2, with 7 positions matching TRBD1. Germline CDR1 is SNHLY and CDR2 is FYNNEI. There are 12 residues in the CDR3. The V gene end was trimmed by 6 bases and the J gene end by 5 bases; junction bases not matched to a gene: 3. The sequenced part of the CDR3 DNA is TGTGCCAGCAGGGAGGACAGGACTGAA. As protein: CASREDRTE. The entire CDR3 is CASREDRTEAFF.

This clone occurred a few times. The sequence runs out 3 residues before the end of the CDR3; the remainder is reconstructed from the germline J gene. The gene calls are TRBV19 and TRBJ1-4, with TRBD1 identical over 7 bases. This CDR3 contains 17 residues. The germline V gene has CDR1 LNHDA and CDR2 SQIVND (reference sequence). J gave up 6 bases and V 0 bases, and 10 bases lay outside the gene matches. This CDR3 is CASSIDWIGGTDEKLFF. The part of the CDR3 DNA that was read is TGTGCCAGTAGTATAGATTGGATCGGTGGGACAGATGAAAAA. Full variable domain (rest looked up from reference TRBV19 and TRBJ1-4): DGGITQSPKYLFRKEGQNVTLSCEQNLNHDAMYWYRQDPGQGLRLIYYSQIVNDFQKGDIAEGYSVSREKKESFPLTVTSAQKNPTAFYLCASSIDWIGGTDEKLFFGSGTQLSVL.

This clone was recorded a few times. The read ends 3 residues before the CDR3 terminus; that terminus is restored from the germline J gene. The chain joins TRBV30 to TRBJ1-2, with TRBD1 matching over 7 bases. The CDR3 totals 16 residues. Germline CDR1 GTSNPN, CDR2 SVGIG (reference sequence). The J segment lost 2 bases and the V segment lost 0 bases, leaving 9 bases of the junction unmatched. CDR3 DNA, as far as it was read: TGTGCCTGGAGTGTACGACAGGGAGTACGGAACTATGGC. It codes for CAWSVRQGVRNYG. The full CDR3 reads CAWSVRQGVRNYGYTF.

As for this clone: The read ends 3 residues shy of where the CDR3 ends; the end is completed using the germline J gene. The V gene is TRBV19, the J gene TRBJ2-7; D remains ambiguous. The V gene's germline CDR1 is LNHDA and CDR2 SQIVND (reference sequence). Deletions cut 2 bases from V and 0 bases from J, with 8 bases between. This CDR3 region has 14 residues. This CDR3 reads CASSISLISYEQYF. The CDR3 DNA, read in part, is TGTGCCAGTAGTATATCCCTAATCTCCTACGAG.

CDR3 sequence reads: CASSTRTDTQYF. The sequenced CDR3 bases are TGTGCCAGCAGTACACGCACAGATACG. The chain combines TRBV2 with TRBJ2-3, with no clear D. Read coverage stops 3 residues before the CDR3 terminus; the germline J gene supplies the remainder. Trimming removed 5 bases at V and 1 base at J, with 4 bases between. The CDR3 consists of 12 residues. CDR1 and CDR2 from the germline V gene are SNHLY and FYNNEI.

CDR3 protein: CASSDRGTGAYEQYF. The part of the CDR3 DNA that was read is TGTGCCAGCAGTGATAGAGGGACAGGGGCCTACGAG. This chain connects TRBV6-1 to TRBJ2-7; TRBD1 matches at 10 bases. From the germline J gene comes the end of the CDR3, since the read stops 3 residues before it. V was clipped by 3 bases and J by 2 bases; unmatched bases: 4. This CDR3 comprises 15 residues. Germline loops: CDR1 MNHNS, CDR2 SASEGT.

Concerning this clone itself: Sequencing ends 3 residues short of the CDR3 end; the germline J gene provides the rest. V gene TRBV5-1 combines with J gene TRBJ2-1; D gene unclear. The V end was cut by 1 base, the J end by 9 bases, with 8 bases between. The CDR3 has 12 amino acids. Germline-derived CDR1 and CDR2 are SGHRS and YFSETQ. The part of the CDR3 DNA that was read is TGCGCCAGCAGCTTGTGGCTAGGTGAG. This translates into CASSLWLGE. The full CDR3 sequence reads CASSLWLGEQFF.

This clone has only a few counts. Read coverage stops 3 residues before the CDR3 terminus; the germline J gene supplies the remainder. The chain carries TRBV7-6 and TRBJ2-7; 9 positions agree with TRBD1. J gave up 0 bases and V 5 bases, and 11 bases lay outside the gene matches. The CDR3 contains 17 residues. Looked up from germline, CDR1 is SGHVS and CDR2 is FNYEAQ. The CDR3 region is CASSVLGQGFGSYEQYF. CDR3 DNA, as far as it was read: TGTGCCAGCAGCGTCCTGGGACAGGGTTTTGGCTCCTACGAG.

This clone was seen only a few times. The CDR3: CASRQGLGNTEAFF. CDR3 DNA, as far as it was read: TGTGCCAGCAGACAGGGGCTTGGGAACACTGAA. The V gene is TRBV19, the J gene TRBJ1-1, with TRBD1 matching over 8 bases. The CDR3 end is not reached by the read, which stops 3 residues before it; the germline J gene fills it in. The CDR3 extends over 14 amino acids. The V and J ends lost 9 bases and 1 base, in that order; junction bases with no gene match: 7. Germline V gene lookup returns CDR1 LNHDA and CDR2 SQIVND (reference sequence).

Regarding this clone: Coverage ceases 3 residues before the CDR3 finishes, and the germline J gene fills in the end. The chain couples TRBV7-9 to TRBJ2-2, with D hard to call. Deletions cut 0 bases from V and 6 bases from J, with 8 bases between. This CDR3 spans 14 amino acids. Germline V gives CDR1 SEHNR, CDR2 FQNEAQ (reference sequence). The sequenced CDR3 bases are TGTGCCAGCAGCTTAGCGCGCAGGCCCGGGGAG. Translation gives CASSLARRPGE. The whole CDR3 reads CASSLARRPGELFF.

With respect to this clone: Sequencing ends 3 residues short of the CDR3 end; the germline J gene provides the rest. Other nucleotide sequences in the sample specify the same CDR3. The chain recombines TRBV19 with TRBJ1-2; D perhaps matches TRBD1 (5 bases). The CDR3 consists of 13 residues. The germline V gene encodes CDR1 LNHDA and CDR2 SQIVND (reference sequence). The V end was cut by 6 bases, the J end by 0 bases, with 8 bases between. The sequenced CDR3 bases are TGTGCCAGTAGCAAAGGGGCTAACTATGGC. The encoded protein is CASSKGANYG. The complete CDR3 sequence is CASSKGANYGYTF.

This clone came up many times. Read coverage stops 3 residues before the CDR3 terminus; the germline J gene supplies the remainder. The chain is built from TRBV5-6 and TRBJ2-7, with D perhaps matching TRBD1 (6 bases). In germline, CDR1 is SGHDT, CDR2 YYEEEE. Between the trimmed V and J ends, which lost 0 bases and 3 bases, there was a span of 10 bases. The CDR3 length is 14 residues. CDR3 DNA (partial): TGTGCCAGCAGCTTGGGGGAAGGGGGCTACGAG. It encodes CASSLGEGGYE. The full-length CDR3 reads as CASSLGEGGYEQYF.

Details on this clone: Coverage ceases 3 residues before the CDR3 finishes, and the germline J gene fills in the end. The J gene is TRBJ1-5, the V gene TRBV7-6; D is unclear. Germline V CDR1 and CDR2: SGHVS, FNYEAQ. V lost 2 bases to trimming and J lost 6 bases, with 11 bases between them. CDR3 length: 14 amino acids. CDR3 protein: CASSLPGASQPQHF. The DNA read from the CDR3 is TGTGCCAGCAGCTTACCAGGTGCGAGTCAGCCC. The whole variable domain, filled in from reference TRBV7-6 and TRBJ1-5, reads GAGVSQSPRYKVTKRGQDVALRCDPISGHVSLYWYRQALGQGPEFLTYFNYEAQQDKSGLPNDRFSAERPEGSISTLTIQRTEQRDSAMYRCASSLPGASQPQHFGDGTRLSIL.

This clone came up many times. The CDR3 is cut off 3 residues early in the read; its end comes from the germline J gene. V is TRBV5-1 and J is TRBJ2-2, with 10 positions matching TRBD1. The CDR3 is 14 residues long. J lost 6 bases, V lost 5 bases, and 4 bases had no gene match. Germline V gene lookup returns CDR1 SGHRS and CDR2 YFSETQ. Incomplete CDR3 DNA: TGCGCCAGCAGGGCGACAGGGGGCCCCGGGGAG. Protein sequence: CASRATGGPGE. The entire CDR3 protein reads CASRATGGPGELFF.

With regard to this clone: Read coverage stops 3 residues before the CDR3 terminus; the germline J gene supplies the remainder. Different DNA sequences within this sample yield the same CDR3. This sequence joins TRBV5-1 and TRBJ2-5, with D possibly being TRBD1 or TRBD2 (5 bases each). Germline V lookup: CDR1 SGHRS, CDR2 YFSETQ. The CDR3 length is 13 residues. Trimming removed 4 bases from V and 3 bases from J, with 10 bases in between. CDR3 amino acids: CASSPQGEETQYF. The CDR3 DNA, read in part, is TGCGCCAGCAGCCCGCAGGGAGAAGAGACC.

A word on this clone: The CDR3 end falls 3 residues outside the read, so it is completed with the germline J gene. Other nucleotide sequences in the sample specify the same CDR3. The V gene is TRBV18, the J gene TRBJ1-2; D is undetermined. Germline V gives CDR1 KGHSH, CDR2 LQKENI. CDR3 length: 13 amino acids. V gave up 2 bases and J gave up 3 bases, with 7 bases separating them. The part of the CDR3 DNA that was read is TGTGCCAGCTCACCAGGGCAGGACTATGGC. This gives the protein CASSPGQDYG. Given in full, the CDR3 is CASSPGQDYGYTF. Filled out from reference TRBV18 and TRBJ1-2, the complete variable domain reads NAGVMQNPRHLVRRRGQEARLRCSPMKGHSHVYWYRQLPEEGLKFMVYLQKENIIDESGMPKERFSAEFPKEGPSILRIQQVVRGDSAAYFCASSPGQDYGYTFGSGTRLTVV.

The table lists this clone with many counts. Read coverage stops 3 residues before the CDR3 terminus; the germline J gene supplies the remainder. The rearrangement uses TRBV20-1 and TRBJ2-1; 12 positions match TRBD2. V shed 6 bases, J shed 6 bases, and the junction held 6 bases outside the gene matches. The CDR3 sequence is 14 residues long. Per germline, CDR1 DFQATT and CDR2 SNEGSKA (reference sequence). Incomplete CDR3 DNA: TGCAGTGCAACCACTAGCGGGGGGCTCAATGAG. It specifies CSATTSGGLNE. Given in full, the CDR3 is CSATTSGGLNEQFF.

This clone was seen only a few times. CDR3: CASSESGTLGYGYTF. The sequenced CDR3 bases are TGTGCCAGCAGTGAATCAGGAACCTTGGGCTATGGC. V is TRBV6-1 and J is TRBJ1-2; D unresolved. The read halts 3 residues ahead of the CDR3 end, with the missing end drawn from the germline J gene. The CDR3 totals 15 residues. Germline V gene sequence: CDR1 MNHNS, CDR2 SASEGT. V lost 2 bases and J 4 bases, leaving 14 bases between the germline ends.

Points on this clone: The observed sequence ends 3 residues before the CDR3 terminus, with the missing tail filled in from the germline J gene. V and J are TRBV30 and TRBJ1-1, with D unresolved. Germline V lookup: CDR1 GTSNPN, CDR2 SVGIG (reference sequence). The CDR3 sequence is 13 residues long. Trimming removed 3 bases from V and 1 base from J, with 9 bases in between. Incomplete CDR3 DNA: TGTGCCTGGAGGCAGCGGGGGAACACTGAA. Its translation is CAWRQRGNTE. The full CDR3 reads CAWRQRGNTEAFF.

This clone appeared a few times. Read coverage stops 3 residues before the CDR3 terminus; the germline J gene supplies the remainder. The rearrangement uses TRBV7-8 and TRBJ1-1; D possibly corresponds to TRBD1 (5 bases). The CDR3 contains 14 residues. CDR1 and CDR2 from the germline V gene are SGHVS and FQNEAQ. V was shortened by 5 bases and J by 4 bases, with 14 bases between the two germline ends. The CDR3 region is CASSIRERGTEAFF. The DNA read from the CDR3 is TGTGCCAGCAGCATCAGGGAGAGGGGCACTGAA.